Sequencing of this T cell receptor (beta chain) was carried out in a study of T cell responses to AZD1222 COVID-19 vaccine. Findings and caveats of the study: Spike was spanned by vaccine-associated CD4 TCRs, which were dominant at 160-218 and 743-854. Researchers took repertoire samples only after the peak T cell response had come. Clonal diversity was possibly underestimated; the donors were predominantly white British and more often female. Within unmutated variant regions lay the reported targets of nearly half of spike-specific TCRs.

TCRdb's copy holds only in-frame clones and misses some; the assay was immunoSEQ multiplex PCR. The sample includes around 110,000 clones, about 90% seen only once; the top ten take roughly 4.3%. Of note for this clone: Its antigen is unidentified.

The V gene lost 0 bases and the J gene lost 1 base, with 10 bases spanning the gap. Germline V gene sequence: CDR1 SGDLS, CDR2 YYNGEE. The CDR3 is made up of 16 amino acids. This TCR was recovered from an adult in good health. The chain recombines TRBV9 with TRBJ1-4, with D tentatively TRBD1 (5 bases). Sequenced here: peripheral blood, sampled on day 0 of AZD1222 vaccination. CDR3 in DNA: TGTGCCAGCAGCGTAGCCCCAGGGATAACTAATGAAAAACTGTTTTTT. This gives the protein CASSVAPGITNEKLFF.